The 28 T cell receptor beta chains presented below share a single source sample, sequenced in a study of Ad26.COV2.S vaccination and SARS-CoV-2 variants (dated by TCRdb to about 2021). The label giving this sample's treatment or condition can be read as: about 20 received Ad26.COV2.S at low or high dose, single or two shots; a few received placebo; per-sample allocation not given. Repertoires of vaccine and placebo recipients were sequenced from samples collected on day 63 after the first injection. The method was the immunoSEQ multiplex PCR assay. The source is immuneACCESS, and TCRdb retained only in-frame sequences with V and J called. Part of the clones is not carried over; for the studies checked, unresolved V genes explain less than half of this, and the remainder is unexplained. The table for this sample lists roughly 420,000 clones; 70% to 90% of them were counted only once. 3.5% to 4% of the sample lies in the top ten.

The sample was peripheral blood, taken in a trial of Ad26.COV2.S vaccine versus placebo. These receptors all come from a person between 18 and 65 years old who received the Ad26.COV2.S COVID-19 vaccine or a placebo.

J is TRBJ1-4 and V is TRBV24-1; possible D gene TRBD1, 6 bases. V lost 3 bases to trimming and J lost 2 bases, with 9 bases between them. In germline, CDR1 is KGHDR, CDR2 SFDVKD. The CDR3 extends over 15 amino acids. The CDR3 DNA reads TGTGCCACCAGTGATCCAGGGGCGACTAATGAAAAACTGTTTTTT. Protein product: CATSDPGATNEKLFF.

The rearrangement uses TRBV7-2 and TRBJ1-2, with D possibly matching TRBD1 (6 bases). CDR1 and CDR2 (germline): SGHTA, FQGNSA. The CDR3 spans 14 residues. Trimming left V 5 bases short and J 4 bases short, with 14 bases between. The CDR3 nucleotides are TGTGCCAGCAGCCCCAACGCAGGGGCCTATGGCTACACCTTC. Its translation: CASSPNAGAYGYTF.

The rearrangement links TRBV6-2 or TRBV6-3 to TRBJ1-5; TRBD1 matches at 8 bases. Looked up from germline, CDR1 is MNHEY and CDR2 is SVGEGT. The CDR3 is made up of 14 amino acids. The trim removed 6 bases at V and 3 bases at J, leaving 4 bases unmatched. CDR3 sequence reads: CASSMDRDNQPQHF. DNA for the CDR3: TGTGCCAGCAGCATGGACAGGGACAATCAGCCCCAGCATTTT.

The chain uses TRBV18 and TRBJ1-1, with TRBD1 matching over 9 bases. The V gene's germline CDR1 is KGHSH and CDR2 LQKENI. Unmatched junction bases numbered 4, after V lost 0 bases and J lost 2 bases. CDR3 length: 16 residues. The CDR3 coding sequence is TGTGCCAGCTCACCACCTAGGGACAGGGTAAACACTGAAGCTTTCTTT. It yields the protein CASSPPRDRVNTEAFF.

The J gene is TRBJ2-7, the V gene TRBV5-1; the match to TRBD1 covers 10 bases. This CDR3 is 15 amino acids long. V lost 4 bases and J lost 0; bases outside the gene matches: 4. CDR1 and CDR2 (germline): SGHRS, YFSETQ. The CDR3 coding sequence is TGCGCCAGCAGCCCCCGGGACAGGGGCTCCTACGAGCAGTACTTC. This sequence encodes CASSPRDRGSYEQYF. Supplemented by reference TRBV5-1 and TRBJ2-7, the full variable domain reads KAGVTQTPRYLIKTRGQQVTLSCSPISGHRSVSWYQQTPGQGLQFLFEYFSETQRNKGNFPGRFSGRQFSNSRSEMNVSTLELGDSALYLCASSPRDRGSYEQYFGPGTRLTVT.

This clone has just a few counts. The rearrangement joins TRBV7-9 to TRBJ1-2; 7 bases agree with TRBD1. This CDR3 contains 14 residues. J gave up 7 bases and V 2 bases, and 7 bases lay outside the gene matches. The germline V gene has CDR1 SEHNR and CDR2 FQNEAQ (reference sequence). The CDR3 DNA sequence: TGTGCCAGCAGCTTAAACAGGGGTGATCGTGGCTACACCTTC. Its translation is CASSLNRGDRGYTF. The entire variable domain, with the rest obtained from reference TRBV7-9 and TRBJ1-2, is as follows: DTGVSQNPRHKITKRGQNVTFRCDPISEHNRLYWYRQTLGQGPEFLTYFQNEAQLEKSRLLSDRFSAERPKGSFSTLEIQRTEQGDSAMYLCASSLNRGDRGYTFGSGTRLTVV.

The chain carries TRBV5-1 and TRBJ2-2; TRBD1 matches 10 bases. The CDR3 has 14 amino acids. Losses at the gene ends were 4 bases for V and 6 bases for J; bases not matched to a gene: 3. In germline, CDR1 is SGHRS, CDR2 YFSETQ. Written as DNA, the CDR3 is TGCGCCAGCAGCCGGACAGGGGGTTCCGGGGAGCTGTTTTTT. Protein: CASSRTGGSGELFF.

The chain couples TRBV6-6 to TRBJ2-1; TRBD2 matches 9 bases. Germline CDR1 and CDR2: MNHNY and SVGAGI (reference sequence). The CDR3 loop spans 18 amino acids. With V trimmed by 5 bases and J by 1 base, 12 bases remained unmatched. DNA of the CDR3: TGTGCCAGCAGTCCTGACCGGCTAGCGGGGTTTTCCTACAATGAGCAGTTCTTC. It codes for CASSPDRLAGFSYNEQFF.

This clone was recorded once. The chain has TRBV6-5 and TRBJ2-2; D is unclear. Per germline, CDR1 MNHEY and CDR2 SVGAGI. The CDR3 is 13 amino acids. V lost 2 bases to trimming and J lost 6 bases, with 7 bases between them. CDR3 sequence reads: CASSYQRPGELFF. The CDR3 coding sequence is TGTGCCAGCAGTTACCAGCGTCCCGGGGAGCTGTTTTTT.

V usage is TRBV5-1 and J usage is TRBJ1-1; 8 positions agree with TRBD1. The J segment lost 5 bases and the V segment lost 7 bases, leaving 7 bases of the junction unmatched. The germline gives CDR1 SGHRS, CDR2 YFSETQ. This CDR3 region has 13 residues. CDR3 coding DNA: TGCGCCAGCGGACAGGGAGGGATTACTGAAGCTTTCTTT. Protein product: CASGQGGITEAFF.

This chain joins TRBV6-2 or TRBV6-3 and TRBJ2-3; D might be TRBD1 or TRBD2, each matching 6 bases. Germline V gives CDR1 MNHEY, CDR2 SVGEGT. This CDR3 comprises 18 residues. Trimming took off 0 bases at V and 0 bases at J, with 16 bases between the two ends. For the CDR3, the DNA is TGTGCCAGCAGTTACTCGATAACCGGGGGCTCTAGCACAGATACGCAGTATTTT. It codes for CASSYSITGGSSTDTQYF.

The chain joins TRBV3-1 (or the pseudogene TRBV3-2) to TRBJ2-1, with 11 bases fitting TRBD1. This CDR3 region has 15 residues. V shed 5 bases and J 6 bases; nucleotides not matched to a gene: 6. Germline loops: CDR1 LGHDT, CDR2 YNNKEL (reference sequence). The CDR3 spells CASSSGTGGTNEQFF. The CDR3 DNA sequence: TGTGCCAGCAGCTCCGGGACAGGGGGTACCAATGAGCAGTTCTTC.

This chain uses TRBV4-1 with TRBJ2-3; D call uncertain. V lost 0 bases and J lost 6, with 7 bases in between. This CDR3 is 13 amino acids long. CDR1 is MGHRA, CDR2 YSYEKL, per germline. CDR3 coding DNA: TGCGCCAGCAGCCAAGAGGCCGAGGATACGCAGTATTTT. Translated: CASSQEAEDTQYF.

The CDR3 is CASSLSWGTKQNYGYTF. The CDR3 nucleotides read TGTGCCAGCAGCTTAAGCTGGGGGACAAAACAAAACTATGGCTACACCTTC. The chain is built from TRBV7-9 and TRBJ1-2, with D maybe TRBD1 (6 bases). Trimming removed 2 bases from V and 2 bases from J, with 18 bases in between. CDR1 and CDR2 (germline): SEHNR, FQNEAQ (reference sequence). This CDR3 has 17 amino acids.

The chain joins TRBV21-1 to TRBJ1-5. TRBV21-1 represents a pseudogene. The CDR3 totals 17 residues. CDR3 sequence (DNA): TGTGCCAGCAGCGCTGCAGTTAGGGCAGTGGGGGGAAGGCCCCAGCATTTT. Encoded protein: CASSAAVRAVGGRPQHF.

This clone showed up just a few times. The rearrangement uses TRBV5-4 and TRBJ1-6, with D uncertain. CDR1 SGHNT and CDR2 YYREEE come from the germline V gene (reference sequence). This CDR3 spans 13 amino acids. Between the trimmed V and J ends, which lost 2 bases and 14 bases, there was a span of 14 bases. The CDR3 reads CASSLESIGALHF. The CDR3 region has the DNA TGTGCCAGCAGCTTAGAAAGTATCGGGGCCCTCCACTTT.

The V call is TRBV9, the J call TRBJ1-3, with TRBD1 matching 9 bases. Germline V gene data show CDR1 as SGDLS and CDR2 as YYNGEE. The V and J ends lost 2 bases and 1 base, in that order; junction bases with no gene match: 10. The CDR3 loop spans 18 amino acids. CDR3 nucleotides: TGTGCCAGCAGCGTTAACAGGGGGCGTCTTGAGTCTGGAAACACCATATATTTT. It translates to CASSVNRGRLESGNTIYF.

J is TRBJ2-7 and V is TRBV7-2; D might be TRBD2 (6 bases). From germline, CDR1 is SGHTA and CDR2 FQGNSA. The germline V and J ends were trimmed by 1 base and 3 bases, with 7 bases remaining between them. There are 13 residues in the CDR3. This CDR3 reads CASSLGGDYEQYF. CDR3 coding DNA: TGTGCCAGCAGCTTAGGCGGGGACTACGAGCAGTACTTC.

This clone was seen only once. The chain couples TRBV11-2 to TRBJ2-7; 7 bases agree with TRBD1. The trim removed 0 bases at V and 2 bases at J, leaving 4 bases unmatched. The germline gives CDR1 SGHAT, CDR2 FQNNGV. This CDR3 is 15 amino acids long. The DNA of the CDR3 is TGTGCCAGCAGCTTAGATCCCGGGACAGCCTACGAGCAGTACTTC. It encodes CASSLDPGTAYEQYF.

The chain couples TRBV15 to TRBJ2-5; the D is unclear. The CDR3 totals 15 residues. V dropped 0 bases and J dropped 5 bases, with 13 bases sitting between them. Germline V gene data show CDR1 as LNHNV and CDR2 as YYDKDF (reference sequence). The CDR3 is CATSRDPTYGETQYF. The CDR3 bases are TGTGCCACCAGCAGAGATCCCACTTACGGGGAGACCCAGTACTTC.

The CDR3 sequence is CASSGSRSPYGYTF. CDR3 coding DNA: TGTGCCAGCAGTGGTTCAAGGAGCCCCTATGGCTACACCTTC. V and J are TRBV2 and TRBJ1-2; D is unclear. Trimming took 4 bases from V and 4 from J, leaving 13 bases between them. The CDR3 is 14 residues long. Germline V CDR1 and CDR2: SNHLY, FYNNEI.

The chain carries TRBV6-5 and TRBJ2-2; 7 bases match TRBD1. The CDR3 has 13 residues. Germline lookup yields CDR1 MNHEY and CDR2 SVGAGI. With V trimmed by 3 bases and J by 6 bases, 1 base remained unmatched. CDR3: CASSYGTAGELFF. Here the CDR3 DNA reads TGTGCCAGCAGTTATGGGACAGCCGGGGAGCTGTTTTTT.

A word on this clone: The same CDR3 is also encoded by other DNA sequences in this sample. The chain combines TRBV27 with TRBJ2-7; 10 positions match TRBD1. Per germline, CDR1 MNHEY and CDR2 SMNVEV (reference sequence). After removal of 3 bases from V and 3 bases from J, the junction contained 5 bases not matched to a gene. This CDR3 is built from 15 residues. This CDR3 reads CASSFAGTGVYEQYF. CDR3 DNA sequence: TGTGCCAGCAGTTTCGCCGGGACAGGGGTCTACGAGCAGTACTTC.

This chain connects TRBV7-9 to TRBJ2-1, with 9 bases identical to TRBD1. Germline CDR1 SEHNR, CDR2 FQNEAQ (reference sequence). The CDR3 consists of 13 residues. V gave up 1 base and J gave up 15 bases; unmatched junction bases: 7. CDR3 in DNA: TGTGCCAGCAGCTTAGGGGCGCAGGGACAGGGGTTCTTC. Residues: CASSLGAQGQGFF.

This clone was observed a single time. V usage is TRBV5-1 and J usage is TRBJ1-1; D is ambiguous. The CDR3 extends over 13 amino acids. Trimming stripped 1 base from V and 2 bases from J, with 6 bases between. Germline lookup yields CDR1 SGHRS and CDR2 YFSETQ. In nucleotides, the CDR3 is TGCGCCAGCAGCTTGACACCTAACACTGAAGCTTTCTTT. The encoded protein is CASSLTPNTEAFF.

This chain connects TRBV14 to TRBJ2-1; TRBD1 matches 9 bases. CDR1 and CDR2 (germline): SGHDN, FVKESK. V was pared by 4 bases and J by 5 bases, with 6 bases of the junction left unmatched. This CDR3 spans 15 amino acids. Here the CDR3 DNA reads TGTGCCAGCAGCCCCACAGGGGGCCACCACAATGAGCAGTTCTTC. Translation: CASSPTGGHHNEQFF.

CDR3 amino acids: CASSLYTGELFF. In nucleotides, the CDR3 is TGTGCCAGCAGCCTCTACACCGGGGAGCTGTTTTTT. The rearrangement joins TRBV7-3 to TRBJ2-2; the D is unclear. Trimming left V 5 bases short and J 3 bases short, with 4 bases between. The CDR3 sequence is 12 residues long. CDR1 and CDR2 from the germline V gene are SGHTA and FQGTGA.

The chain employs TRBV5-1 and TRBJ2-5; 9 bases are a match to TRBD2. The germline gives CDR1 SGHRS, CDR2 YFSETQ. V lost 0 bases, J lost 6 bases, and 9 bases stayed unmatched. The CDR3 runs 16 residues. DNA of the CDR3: TGCGCCAGCAGCTTGGAGGCTAGCGGGGTTGGGAAGACCCAGTACTTC. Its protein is CASSLEASGVGKTQYF.